These 10 T cell receptor beta chains originate from one sample sequenced in a study of T cells in tuberculosis. Specified time point: new active TB diagnosis, blood taken before or within 7 days of starting treatment. The data were produced by immunoSEQ multiplex PCR, yet TCRdb's version contains in-frame clones alone and is incomplete. The table has some 31,000 clones, about 92% seen once. Material: PBMCs, obtained at tuberculosis diagnosis. The receptors here all came from an adult with tuberculosis.

V usage is TRBV2 and J usage is TRBJ2-7; 8 bases match TRBD1. The V segment lost 6 bases and the J segment 0 bases; nucleotides outside the gene matches: 4. CDR1 and CDR2 from the germline V gene are SNHLY and FYNNEI. The CDR3 is made up of 14 amino acids. CDR3 loop: CASRNRGSSYEQYF. The CDR3 bases are TGTGCCAGCAGAAACAGGGGGAGCTCCTACGAGCAGTACTTC.

The chain recombines TRBV7-2 with TRBJ1-2; unclear D gene. CDR3 size: 16 residues. Germline lookup yields CDR1 SGHTA and CDR2 FQGNSA. Trimming cost V 2 bases and J 2 bases, with 15 bases left between them. The DNA of the CDR3 is TGTGCCAGCAGCTTAATACCGGGATCCCAAAACTATGGCTACACCTTC. Protein sequence: CASSLIPGSQNYGYTF. Combining the CDR3 with reference TRBV7-2 and TRBJ1-2 gives the whole variable domain GAGVSQSPSNKVTEKGKDVELRCDPISGHTALYWYRQSLGQGLEFLIYFQGNSAPDKSGLPSDRFSAERTGGSVSTLTIQRTQQEDSAVYLCASSLIPGSQNYGYTFGSGTRLTVV.

The V and J genes are TRBV5-1 and TRBJ2-3; D gene unclear. The germline gives CDR1 SGHRS, CDR2 YFSETQ. CDR3 length: 14 residues. V lost 2 bases, J lost 0 bases, and 7 bases lay in between. CDR3 amino acids: CASSFQVSTDTQYF. CDR3 bases: TGCGCCAGCAGCTTCCAGGTGAGCACAGATACGCAGTATTTT.

This clone was observed a single time. The chain links TRBV29-1 to TRBJ2-7, with TRBD1 matching over 7 bases. Germline loops: CDR1 SQVTM, CDR2 ANQGSEA. The CDR3 has 13 residues. J gave up 2 bases and V 6 bases, and 7 bases lay outside the gene matches. For the CDR3, the DNA is TGCAGCGTGAGGGGACAGTCAACCTACGAGCAGTACTTC. Residues: CSVRGQSTYEQYF.

The V call is TRBV2, the J call TRBJ1-1, with no clear D. Germline loops: CDR1 SNHLY, CDR2 FYNNEI. V gave up 8 bases and J gave up 5 bases, with 15 bases separating them. The CDR3 is 13 amino acids. The CDR3 region has the DNA TGTGCCAGCGCTGGGGTTACGGGGACTGAAGCTTTCTTT. Protein sequence: CASAGVTGTEAFF. Full variable domain (rest looked up from reference TRBV2 and TRBJ1-1): EPEVTQTPSHQVTQMGQEVILRCVPISNHLYFYWYRQILGQKVEFLVSFYNNEISEKSEIFDDQFSVERPDGSNFTLKIRSTKLEDSAMYFCASAGVTGTEAFFGQGTRLTVV.

This chain links TRBV7-9 with TRBJ2-4; weak D call: TRBD1 (6 bases). CDR3 size: 13 residues. CDR1 SEHNR and CDR2 FQNEAQ come from the germline V gene (reference sequence). Trimming cost V 5 bases and J 2 bases, with 7 bases left between them. This CDR3 is CASSTGSKNIQYF. CDR3 in DNA: TGTGCCAGCAGCACAGGGTCCAAAAACATTCAGTACTTC.

V usage is TRBV11-3 and J usage is TRBJ1-2, with D tentatively TRBD1 (5 bases). Germline V gene sequence: CDR1 SGHNT, CDR2 YENEEA. Trimming removed 4 bases from V and 4 bases from J, with 10 bases in between. This CDR3 region has 13 residues. The CDR3 reads CASSSERGYGYTF. CDR3 nucleotide sequence: TGTGCCAGCAGCTCCGAAAGGGGCTATGGCTACACCTTC.

V usage is TRBV6-5 and J usage is TRBJ1-1; tentative D call: TRBD1 (6 bases). The CDR3 totals 13 residues. V gave up 6 bases and J gave up 3 bases, with 11 bases separating them. Germline V CDR1 and CDR2: MNHEY, SVGAGI. The CDR3 coding sequence is TGTGCCAGCAGCACAACAGGGTACACTGAAGCTTTCTTT. It codes for CASSTTGYTEAFF.

The chain joins TRBV12-5 to TRBJ2-1, with D possibly matching TRBD2 (5 bases). Between the trimmed V and J ends, which lost 5 bases and 13 bases, there was a span of 12 bases. CDR3 length: 11 residues. CDR1 and CDR2 from the germline V gene are LGHNT and FRNRAP. The DNA for the CDR3 is TGTGCTAGTGGTCTTTGGAGGAGCCAGTTCTTC. Residues: CASGLWRSQFF.

This sequence joins TRBV6-5 and TRBJ1-5, with TRBD1 as a possible D gene (6 bases). The germline V gene encodes CDR1 MNHEY and CDR2 SVGAGI. The germline V and J ends were trimmed by 5 bases and 4 bases, with 12 bases remaining between them. This CDR3 has 14 residues. The CDR3 is CASSRTVSNQPQHF. CDR3 in DNA: TGTGCCAGCAGTCGGACAGTGTCTAATCAGCCCCAGCATTTT.